A single sample gave rise to the 2 T cell receptor beta chains below, sequenced in a study of STAT5B mutations in CD4+ large granular lymphocyte leukemia (dated by TCRdb to 2021 to 2024). Library construction relied on the immunoSEQ multiplex PCR assay. TCRdb stores this immuneACCESS table with in-frame sequences only. Part of the clones is absent; in the studies checked, under half of the shortfall reflects unresolved V genes, and no reason is known for the rest. Within this sample are 45,000 to 55,000 clones, with about three quarters of them counted one time only. The ten largest account for over 1.5% of the sample. Sequencing was done on a sample of CD4+ T cells from blood buffy coats. These receptors were taken from a human donor in good health.

This clone occurred a few times. The CDR3: CASTHHPGLAGSGELFF. The CDR3 DNA reads TGTGCCAGCACCCACCACCCGGGACTAGCGGGGTCCGGGGAGCTGTTTTTT. V is TRBV28 and J is TRBJ2-2; 13 nucleotides match TRBD2. Germline CDR1 is MDHEN and CDR2 is SYDVKM. The CDR3 covers 17 residues. After removal of 7 bases from V and 6 bases from J, the junction contained 11 bases not matched to a gene.

The chain recombines TRBV18 with TRBJ1-2; D is unresolved. Germline V gene data show CDR1 as KGHSH and CDR2 as LQKENI. This CDR3 has 15 amino acids. V was clipped by 2 bases and J by 7 bases, with 17 bases between them. CDR3 sequence reads: CASSPAAGLLGGYTF. CDR3 nucleotides: TGTGCCAGCTCACCAGCGGCCGGACTCCTTGGTGGCTACACCTTC.